This is a list of T cell receptor beta chains from one sample in a study of identical twins. Via MiXCR, TCRdb re-called the 5' RACE reads, giving one row per CDR3 protein. The sample lists over 250,000 distinct CDR3 sequences, roughly 9% seen once, with under 7.5% in the top ten. This sample also appeared in a second study, on yellow fever vaccine responses in identical twins.

The sample was CD8+ T cells sorted from blood. These receptors originate from a woman between 18 and 30 years old in good health. Each CDR3 is given with its conserved first and last residue. D genes are given only for firm matches. The size entry is marked missing in some rows and otherwise reads once, few, many or a size class.

D	V	size	J	DNA	CDR3
.	TRBV9	many	TRBJ2-1	TGTGCCAGCAGCGAGGGGGGGGGCAATGAGCAGTTCTTC	CASSEGGGNEQFF
.	TRBV12-3/TRBV12-4	few	TRBJ2-2	TGTGCCAGCAGTGATCCCACCGGGACAAAGAACACCGGGGAGCTGTTTTTT	CASSDPTGTKNTGELFF
TRBD2	TRBV4-3	.	TRBJ2-7	TGCGCCAGCAGCCAAGATAGAAGCGGGAGCACCGAGCAGTACTTC	CASSQDRSGSTEQYF
.	TRBV6-2/TRBV6-3	.	TRBJ2-7	TGTGCCAGCAGGATTAGCGGCTACGAGCAGTACTTC	CASRISGYEQYF
TRBD2	TRBV6-1	few	TRBJ2-1	TGTGCCAGCAGTGTAGCGGGGAACTCCTACAATGAGCAGTTCTTC	CASSVAGNSYNEQFF
.	TRBV15	many	TRBJ2-1	TGTGCCACCAGCAGAGTTGAGGCTTACAATGAGCAGTTCTTC	CATSRVEAYNEQFF
.	TRBV30	.	TRBJ2-7	TGTGCCTGGATTGACCGTCGAAGCTCCTACGAGCAGTACTTC	CAWIDRRSSYEQYF
TRBD2	TRBV12-3/TRBV12-4	medium-sized	TRBJ2-7	TGTGCCAGCAGTCTAGCGGGAGCCTCCTACGAGCAGTACTTC	CASSLAGASYEQYF
TRBD1	TRBV7-6	few	TRBJ2-5	TGTGCCAGCAGCCCTAGGGACAGGCCGGGGGAGACCCAGTACTTC	CASSPRDRPGETQYF
.	TRBV3-1	few	TRBJ1-1	TGTGCCAGCAGCCAAGAGGGGATGTACCGTATTGAGGACACTGAAGCTTTCTTT	CASSQEGMYRIEDTEAFF
.	TRBV5-6	many	TRBJ1-4	TGTGCCAGCAGCTTGATCCGGGCGACTAATGAAAAACTGTTTTTT	CASSLIRATNEKLFF
TRBD1	TRBV6-1	.	TRBJ2-6	TGTGCCAGCCAACCCCTACCAGGGGGCTTTACCGTCCTGACTTTC	CASQPLPGGFTVLTF
.	TRBV15	many	TRBJ2-7	TGTGCCACCAGCGATATGGCCCAGGGGGGTATCTACGAGCAGTACTTC	CATSDMAQGGIYEQYF
TRBD1	TRBV9	many	TRBJ2-3	TGTGCCAGCAGCGCCAGCGGACAGGGGGCAGATACGCAGTATTTT	CASSASGQGADTQYF
TRBD1	TRBV30	.	TRBJ2-1	TGTGCCTGGAGTGTAGACAGGGACACCTACAATGAGCAGTTCTTC	CAWSVDRDTYNEQFF
TRBD1	TRBV5-5	.	TRBJ2-1	TGTGCCAGCAGCTACAACGACAGGGCGCGTTGGGGCAATGAGCAGTTCTTC	CASSYNDRARWGNEQFF
.	TRBV6-1	few	TRBJ1-1	TGTGCCAGCAGTGAATTCAAAACAGAAGCTTTCTTT	CASSEFKTEAFF
.	TRBV9	.	TRBJ2-1	TGTGCCAGCAGCGTAGCAAGGGACCCCTACAATGAGCAGTTCTTC	CASSVARDPYNEQFF
.	TRBV7-9	many	TRBJ1-2	TGTGCCAGCAGCTCGGACCTAGGGAACTATGGCTACACCTTC	CASSSDLGNYGYTF
TRBD1	TRBV28	few	TRBJ2-7	TGTGCCAGCACTACAGGGGGCCCCACCTACGAGCAGTACTTC	CASTTGGPTYEQYF
.	TRBV6-2/TRBV6-3	many	TRBJ2-1	TGTGCCAGCAGTTACGAGGGCCAGGAGTACAATGAGCAGTTCTTC	CASSYEGQEYNEQFF
TRBD2	TRBV7-9	.	TRBJ2-1	TGTGCCAGCAGCTCCACGCGGTGGGACTACCTCAGGGATGAGCAGTTCTTC	CASSSTRWDYLRDEQFF
.	TRBV20-1	few	TRBJ2-7	TGCAGTGCTAGCGGGACGGGAGTGATACCCTACGAGCAGTACTTC	CSASGTGVIPYEQYF
TRBD2	TRBV3-1	many	TRBJ2-5	TGTGCCAGCAGCCTTCCGCGGGAGGGCTTAGAGACCCAGTACTTC	CASSLPREGLETQYF
.	TRBV11-1	.	TRBJ2-7	TGTGCCAGCAGCATAGGGGAGGTCGGGACGAGGACCTACGAGCAGTACTTC	CASSIGEVGTRTYEQYF
TRBD2	TRBV3-1	.	TRBJ2-3	TGTGCCAGCAGTCCAGCGGGAGGGAGCACAGATACGCAGTATTTT	CASSPAGGSTDTQYF
TRBD1	TRBV12-3/TRBV12-4	many	TRBJ2-5	TGTGCCAGCAGTTTAGGACAGGGGGGGTACCAAGAGACCCAGTACTTC	CASSLGQGGYQETQYF
.	TRBV5-4	few	TRBJ2-7	TGTGCCAGCAGCTTGTCCGCAGAGTCCTACGAGCAGTACTTC	CASSLSAESYEQYF
TRBD1	TRBV7-9	many	TRBJ1-6	TGTGCCAGCAGCCCCTCGGGACAGGGTAGTGACTCACCCCTCCACTTT	CASSPSGQGSDSPLHF
.	TRBV28	few	TRBJ2-3	TGTGCCAGCACCATTGCCGGGGGAAGCACAGATACGCAGTATTTT	CASTIAGGSTDTQYF
.	TRBV9	.	TRBJ2-3	TGTGCCAGCAGCGGTAGCTGGGGGGTGACAGATACGCAGTATTTT	CASSGSWGVTDTQYF
.	TRBV4-3	.	TRBJ1-4	TGCGCCAGCAGTCGAGTGGGGGCCTCGGGTGAAAAACTGTTTTTT	CASSRVGASGEKLFF
.	TRBV27	many	TRBJ1-2	TGTGCCGCAGGGGCAGGGAGGGCCGCCTATGGCTACACCTTC	CAAGAGRAAYGYTF
TRBD2	TRBV10-1	many	TRBJ2-1	TGCGCCAGCAGTGAGTCCCCTAGCGGGAGCCTTAATGAGCAGTTCTTC	CASSESPSGSLNEQFF
.	TRBV20-1	.	TRBJ1-5	TGCAGTGCGACCACCCTCCGGGACAAGTTAAATAGCAATCAGCCCCAGCATTTT	CSATTLRDKLNSNQPQHF
TRBD1	TRBV7-9	few	TRBJ2-7	TGTGCCAGCAGCTTCCGGGACAGGGCGCTCGAGCAGTACTTC	CASSFRDRALEQYF
.	TRBV29-1	few	TRBJ2-2	TGCAGCGTTGAAACAATCTCCAACACCGGGGAGCTGTTTTTT	CSVETISNTGELFF